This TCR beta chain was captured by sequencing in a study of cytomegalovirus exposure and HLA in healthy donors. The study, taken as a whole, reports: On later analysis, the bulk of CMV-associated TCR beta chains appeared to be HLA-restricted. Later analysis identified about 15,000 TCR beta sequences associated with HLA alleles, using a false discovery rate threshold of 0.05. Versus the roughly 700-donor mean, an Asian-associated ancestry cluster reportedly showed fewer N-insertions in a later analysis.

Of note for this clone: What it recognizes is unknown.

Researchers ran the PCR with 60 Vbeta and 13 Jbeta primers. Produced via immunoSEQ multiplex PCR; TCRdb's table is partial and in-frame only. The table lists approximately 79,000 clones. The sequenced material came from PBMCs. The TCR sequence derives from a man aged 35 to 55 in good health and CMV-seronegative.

The CDR3 DNA is TGTGCCAGTAGTAGAGGCAATCAGCCCCAGCATTTT. This codes for CASSRGNQPQHF. The gene calls are TRBV19 and TRBJ1-5; no definite D call. The CDR3 runs 12 residues. From germline, CDR1 is LNHDA and CDR2 SQIVND (reference sequence). The V gene lost 4 bases and the J gene lost 2 bases, with 3 bases spanning the gap. Using reference TRBV19 and TRBJ1-5 for the parts outside the CDR3, the full variable domain is DGGITQSPKYLFRKEGQNVTLSCEQNLNHDAMYWYRQDPGQGLRLIYYSQIVNDFQKGDIAEGYSVSREKKESFPLTVTSAQKNPTAFYLCASSRGNQPQHFGDGTRLSIL.